This TCR beta chain was retrieved from a study of blood T cells in healthy people across ages. General study findings and limits: A strong correlation was found between TCR beta diversity and the percentage of naive T cells. Any conclusive comparison of naive versus antigen-experienced cells was prevented by using unsorted PBMCs. More naive CD4+ cells and higher diversity were found in long-lived than in aged donors.

A sample-barcoded 5' primer and a J-beta primer mix were used in a second PCR of roughly 7 to 11 cycles. TCRdb redid the calling of the 5' RACE reads with MiXCR, one entry per CDR3 protein. The sample lists 850,000 or so distinct CDR3 sequences, 25% to 30% occurring once. A few counts support this clonotype. The antigen is not known. Germline CDR1 SGHAT, CDR2 FQNNGV. There are 15 residues in the CDR3. Trimming cost V 4 bases and J 4 bases, with 14 bases left between them. This sequence originates from a woman at least 80 years old in good health. The chain combines TRBV11-2 with TRBJ2-1; either TRBD1 or TRBD2 may supply D (5 bases each). Sequences were obtained from blood. This CDR3 is CASSSHRDGYNEQFF. The CDR3 DNA reads as TGTGCCAGCAGCTCGCACCGGGACGGATACAATGAGCAGTTCTTC.